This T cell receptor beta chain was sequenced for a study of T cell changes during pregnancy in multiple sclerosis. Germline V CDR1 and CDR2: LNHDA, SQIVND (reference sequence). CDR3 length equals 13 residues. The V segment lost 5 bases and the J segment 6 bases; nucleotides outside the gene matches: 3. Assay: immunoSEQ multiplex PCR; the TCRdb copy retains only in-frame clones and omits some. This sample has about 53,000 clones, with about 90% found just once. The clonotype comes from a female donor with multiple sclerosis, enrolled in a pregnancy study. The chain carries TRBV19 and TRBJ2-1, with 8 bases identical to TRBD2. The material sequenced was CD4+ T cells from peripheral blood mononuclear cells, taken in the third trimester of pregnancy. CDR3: CASSDLAGNEQFF. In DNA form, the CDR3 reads TGTGCCAGTAGTGATCTAGCGGGCAATGAGCAGTTCTTC.